One and the same sample provided the 13 T cell receptor beta chains below, sequenced in a study of OX40 agonist ivuxolimab in advanced cancers. Produced via immunoSEQ multiplex PCR; TCRdb's table is partial and in-frame only. Here the sample spans around 30,000 clones, around nine tenths being singletons. Sequenced here: CD4+ or CD8+ T cells sorted from blood, sampled in a trial of the OX40 agonist ivuxolimab. The receptor set was obtained from an adult with an advanced solid tumor such as melanoma, head and neck, liver or kidney cancer.

This clone has just one count. This chain joins TRBV12-5 and TRBJ2-7; the D gene is possibly TRBD2 (6 bases). Germline-derived CDR1 and CDR2 are LGHNT and FRNRAP. Trimming left V 1 base short and J 7 bases short, with 17 bases between. The CDR3 runs 15 residues. For the CDR3, the DNA is TGTGCTAGTGGTTTGGCGTTGGGCGGGACGGAAGAGCAGTACTTC. Translation gives CASGLALGGTEEQYF.

The CDR3 DNA follows: TGTGCTAGTGGTTTGCCCGGGAGCGGCACCGGGGAGCTGTTTTTT. Translated, it gives CASGLPGSGTGELFF. The chain has TRBV12-5 and TRBJ2-2, with D possibly matching TRBD2 (6 bases). CDR3 length: 15 amino acids. Germline CDR1 reads LGHNT; CDR2 reads FRNRAP. Trimming left V 2 bases short and J 4 bases short, with 11 bases between.

The CDR3 spells CASESGEGRGGNEQFF. The CDR3 DNA is TGCGCCAGCGAATCCGGGGAGGGCCGAGGGGGAAATGAGCAGTTCTTC. This rearrangement joins TRBV10-2 to TRBJ2-1; maybe TRBD2 (7 bases). CDR1 is WSHSY and CDR2 is SAAADI in the germline V gene. The CDR3 has 16 amino acids. V dropped 8 bases and J dropped 7 bases, with 24 bases sitting between them.

The chain links TRBV18 to TRBJ1-2; weak D call: TRBD1 (5 bases). The CDR3 totals 13 residues. V lost 2 bases and J lost 4, with 8 bases in between. Germline V CDR1 and CDR2: KGHSH, LQKENI. CDR3 coding DNA: TGTGCCAGCTCACCAAAGAGGGGCTATGGCTACACCTTC. This gives the protein CASSPKRGYGYTF. Combining the CDR3 with reference TRBV18 and TRBJ1-2 gives the whole variable domain NAGVMQNPRHLVRRRGQEARLRCSPMKGHSHVYWYRQLPEEGLKFMVYLQKENIIDESGMPKERFSAEFPKEGPSILRIQQVVRGDSAAYFCASSPKRGYGYTFGSGTRLTVV.

The chain employs TRBV7-2 and TRBJ1-1; D not certain. The germline gives CDR1 SGHTA, CDR2 FQGNSA. The CDR3 runs 12 residues. The V gene lost 7 bases and the J gene lost 6 bases, with 12 bases spanning the gap. In nucleotides, the CDR3 is TGTGCCAGCAAGACCGGGATCGCTGAAGCTTTCTTT. It codes for CASKTGIAEAFF. Drawing the rest from reference TRBV7-2 and TRBJ1-1, the complete variable domain is GAGVSQSPSNKVTEKGKDVELRCDPISGHTALYWYRQSLGQGLEFLIYFQGNSAPDKSGLPSDRFSAERTGGSVSTLTIQRTQQEDSAVYLCASKTGIAEAFFGQGTRLTVV.

V usage is TRBV2 and J usage is TRBJ2-7; 10 positions match TRBD2. Germline trimming cut 9 bases from V and 2 bases from J; bases unmatched to any gene: 4. The CDR3 length is 13 residues. Per germline, CDR1 SNHLY and CDR2 FYNNEI. The CDR3 nucleotides read TGTGCCAGTGAGCGGGAGGGCCCCTACGAGCAGTACTTC. This encodes CASEREGPYEQYF.

The gene calls are TRBV4-1 and TRBJ2-3; the match to TRBD2 covers 10 bases. The CDR3 totals 16 residues. The germline V gene has CDR1 MGHRA and CDR2 YSYEKL. After removal of 3 bases from V and 2 bases from J, the junction contained 5 bases not matched to a gene. The CDR3 here is CASSHGAGGFTDTQYF. The CDR3 nucleotides read TGCGCCAGCAGCCACGGAGCGGGAGGGTTCACAGATACGCAGTATTTT.

The chain uses TRBV4-1 and TRBJ2-1; 9 nucleotides match TRBD2. The V gene end was trimmed by 0 bases and the J gene end by 7 bases; junction bases not matched to a gene: 7. The CDR3 consists of 16 residues. CDR1 is MGHRA and CDR2 is YSYEKL in the germline V gene. This CDR3 reads CASSQDPLAGWNEQFF. The CDR3 bases are TGCGCCAGCAGCCAAGATCCCCTAGCGGGATGGAATGAGCAGTTCTTC.

The J gene is TRBJ2-7, the V gene TRBV18; TRBD2 matches 9 bases. Germline trimming cut 4 bases from V and 2 bases from J; bases unmatched to any gene: 9. Germline assignment: CDR1 KGHSH and CDR2 LQKENI. The CDR3 length is 16 residues. The CDR3 reads CASSRSAAGGTYEQYF. The CDR3 DNA follows: TGTGCCAGCTCACGCTCGGCAGCGGGGGGAACCTACGAGCAGTACTTC. Looking up the rest from reference TRBV18 and TRBJ2-7 gives the full variable domain: NAGVMQNPRHLVRRRGQEARLRCSPMKGHSHVYWYRQLPEEGLKFMVYLQKENIIDESGMPKERFSAEFPKEGPSILRIQQVVRGDSAAYFCASSRSAAGGTYEQYFGPGTRLTVT.

The chain employs TRBV7-2 and TRBJ2-7; 7 bases agree with TRBD2. CDR3 length equals 15 residues. CDR1 and CDR2 (germline): SGHTA, FQGNSA. V lost 7 bases and J lost 2; bases outside the gene matches: 11. The CDR3 sequence is CASNPYTGTTYEQYF. DNA of the CDR3: TGTGCCAGCAACCCGTACACGGGGACTACCTACGAGCAGTACTTC.

The chain is built from TRBV28 and TRBJ1-4, with D possibly TRBD1 on 5 matching bases. The CDR3 covers 13 residues. The V gene lost 4 bases and the J gene lost 8 bases, with 11 bases spanning the gap. The germline V gene encodes CDR1 MDHEN and CDR2 SYDVKM. The CDR3 protein is CASSYQGGEKLFF. For the CDR3, the DNA is TGTGCCAGCAGTTACCAGGGTGGCGAAAAACTGTTTTTT.

The chain carries TRBV14 and TRBJ2-5; D call uncertain. The germline V gene has CDR1 SGHDN and CDR2 FVKESK. The CDR3 is made up of 13 amino acids. Trimming stripped 4 bases from V and 5 bases from J, with 11 bases between. As DNA, the CDR3 is TGTGCCAGCAGCCCGGTCCCCCAGGAGACCCAGTACTTC. Its protein product is CASSPVPQETQYF.

The CDR3 DNA reads as TGTGCCAGCAGCCAATCCACTAACTCTGGAAACACCATATATTTT. Its protein product is CASSQSTNSGNTIYF. This chain uses TRBV16 with TRBJ1-3; D gene unclear. This CDR3 region has 15 residues. The V gene lost 0 bases and the J gene lost 0 bases, with 6 bases spanning the gap. Germline V gene sequence: CDR1 KGHSY, CDR2 FQNENV. Drawing the rest from reference TRBV16 and TRBJ1-3, the complete variable domain is GEEVAQTPKHLVRGEGQKAKLYCAPIKGHSYVFWYQQVLKNEFKFLISFQNENVFDETGMPKERFSAKCLPNSPCSLEIQATKLEDSAVYFCASSQSTNSGNTIYFGEGSWLTVV.